This TCR beta chain is from a study of cytomegalovirus exposure and HLA in healthy donors. Study findings and constraints: Prior analysis indicated that the majority of TCR beta V segments exhibited productivity approximately 90% or approximately 30% of the time. In a later analysis, common viral pathogens appeared linked to several of the most significant clusters.

Remarks on this clone: Its antigen is not known.

The PCR ran on 60 Vbeta and 13 Jbeta primers. Clones were read by immunoSEQ multiplex PCR, and TCRdb kept only the in-frame ones, dropping some. The repertoire holds roughly 150,000 clones, with around 80% as singletons. The sequence came from a boy younger than 10 in good health and CMV-seronegative. Sequencing input: PBMCs.

CDR3 DNA: TGTGCCAGCAGCTTGGGGCAGGGCCCGAACACTGAAGCTTTCTTT. Its protein product is CASSLGQGPNTEAFF. The V gene is TRBV7-6, the J gene TRBJ1-1, with D perhaps TRBD1 (5 bases). V lost 3 bases and J 1 base, leaving 12 bases between the germline ends. CDR3 size: 15 residues. Germline V gene data show CDR1 as SGHVS and CDR2 as FNYEAQ.